The rows below give T cell receptor beta chains drawn from one sample of a study of post-analysis software for immune sequencing data. TCRdb fed the PCR reads into MiXCR, producing one record per CDR3 protein. The repertoire holds 650,000 to 850,000 distinct CDR3 sequences, with 53% as singletons. The sample consisted of blood. The source of these receptors is a girl aged 10 to 17 with multiple sclerosis. CDR3s include the opening cysteine and the closing phenylalanine or tryptophan. The D gene is left open where the match is weak. Size is omitted from some rows. Given values are once, few, many or a class for expanded clones.

D | J | size | V | DNA | CDR3
. | TRBJ1-2 | few | TRBV3-1 | TGTGCCAGCAGCGTAACGAGGGAGAACTATGGCTACACCTTC | CASSVTRENYGYTF
. | TRBJ2-7 | . | TRBV20-1 | TGCAGTGCTAGAGAGACCGGGCCCACCTACGAGCAGTACTTC | CSARETGPTYEQYF
. | TRBJ1-4 | . | TRBV29-1 | TGCAGCGTTGAAGATCTAGGTGGCCGCCGGGCGGAAAAACTGTTTTTT | CSVEDLGGRRAEKLFF
. | TRBJ2-3 | . | TRBV20-1 | TGCAGTGCTAGAGAAATGACAGATACGCAGTATTTT | CSAREMTDTQYF
TRBD2 | TRBJ2-5 | few | TRBV7-2 | TGTGCCAGCAGCCCGACTAGCGGGGGAGTAAAGACCCAGTACTTC | CASSPTSGGVKTQYF
TRBD1 | TRBJ2-7 | . | TRBV20-1 | TGCAGTGCTAGAGTAGGACAGGAGTACGAGCAGTACTTC | CSARVGQEYEQYF
. | TRBJ2-5 | few | TRBV20-1 | TGCAGTGCCCGGCGACGCTTCCAAGAGACCCAGTACTTC | CSARRRFQETQYF
. | TRBJ1-1 | few | TRBV3-1 | TGTGCCAGCAGCCAAACAGGACCTAACACTGAAGCTTTCTTT | CASSQTGPNTEAFF
. | TRBJ2-7 | once | TRBV29-1 | TGCAGCTCGGGGCTGGGGAATGAGCAGTACTTC | CSSGLGNEQYF
. | TRBJ2-7 | . | TRBV3-1 | TGTGCCAGCAGCCAAGCGGCAGGGAAGCGGTACGAGCAGTACTTC | CASSQAAGKRYEQYF
TRBD2 | TRBJ2-1 | . | TRBV29-1 | TGCAGCGTTGAAGTGGGGGGGAGAGGCTCCTACAATGAGCAGTTCTTC | CSVEVGGRGSYNEQFF
TRBD1 | TRBJ1-2 | . | TRBV20-1 | TGCAGTGCTAGAGATCGGACAGGGAACTATGGCTACACCTTC | CSARDRTGNYGYTF
. | TRBJ2-5 | . | TRBV29-1 | TGCAGCGTTGGTAACAGGGCCCAAGAGACCCAGTACTTC | CSVGNRAQETQYF
. | TRBJ2-4 | . | TRBV7-6 | TGTGCCAGCAGCTCCGGACTTGGCGACATTCAGTACTTC | CASSSGLGDIQYF
TRBD1 | TRBJ2-6 | . | TRBV6-1 | TGTGCCAGCAGGATACAACAGGGGGCGAGCTCTGGGGCCAACGTCCTGACTTTC | CASRIQQGASSGANVLTF
. | TRBJ2-3 | . | TRBV10-3 | TGTGCCATCGGAGGGGACACAGATACGCAGTATTTT | CAIGGDTDTQYF
. | TRBJ2-7 | . | TRBV24-1 | TGTGCCACCAGTAGATGCGAGCAGTACTTC | CATSRCEQYF
. | TRBJ1-4 | . | TRBV7-9 | TGTGCCAGCAGCCTCTGGGCTTCCGGTCTTGAAAAACTGTTTTTT | CASSLWASGLEKLFF
. | TRBJ2-1 | few | TRBV6-1 | TGTGCCAGCAGTAAGGCCGCTCCCGCTGGCCCCTTGGTCAATGAGCAGTTCTTC | CASSKAAPAGPLVNEQFF